Described below is a single TCR beta chain sequence and its context. This clone's antigen is unknown. Per-nucleotide qualities are absent, and no much larger clonotype sits a single base away. Systemically healthy Caucasian individuals from Russia, roughly 40 in total and aged roughly 6 to 95 years, were included as donors. Around 10 milliliters of peripheral blood were collected from each donor into EDTA-treated Vacutainer tubes. Ficoll-Paque density-gradient centrifugation was used to isolate PBMCs, with at least 7 million per sample. Total RNA, at least 6 micrograms per sample, was extracted from PBMCs with Trizol reagent. For every donor, flow cytometry on a PBMC aliquot measured the percentage of naive CD45RAhigh/CD27high T cells. The library was generated by 5' RACE. Sequencing relied on an Illumina HiSeq 2500. The second PCR ran for about 6 to 12 cycles and used a J-beta primer mix along with a sample-barcoded 5' primer. A template-switch 5' adaptor carrying 12 random nucleotides introduced a unique molecular identifier onto each TCR beta cDNA molecule. Each sample yielded at least 2.5 million CDR3-containing paired-end reads. All of the RNA was converted into first-strand cDNA using the Mint cDNA synthesis kit, with a TRBC-specific oligonucleotide serving as the primer. All cDNA was treated with uracil-DNA glycosylase and then went through a first 18-cycle PCR with the universal primers M1SS and BC2_uni_R. On the authors' methods: For normalization, 1 million high-quality reads, each with a distinct molecular identifier, were randomly selected from each sample. Reads with shared molecular identifiers were discarded instead of being binned into consensus sequences. MiTCR, set to a Q25 quality threshold and the strictest error-elimination algorithm, was used for CDR3 identification, clonotype clustering and error correction. A nonparametric unseen species model using Euler transformation provided a lower-bound estimate of total TCR beta diversity. Using fastp at Q25 and MiXCR, TCRdb reprocessed the public reads and kept productive beta chains. Here each entry gathers all rows of one CDR3 protein and keeps the most common genes and DNA. These V and J calls derive from TCRdb rather than the authors' analysis. For this sample there are about 1.4 million distinct CDR3 sequences; approximately 59% appear just once. The ten largest clones capture roughly 7% of the sample.

This sample is part of a study of blood T cells in healthy people across ages (dated by TCRdb to the mid-2010s). With respect to the entire study: Template switching captured roughly one uniquely barcoded TCR beta cDNA molecule per two T cells in model experiments. To track age-related changes in TCR beta repertoire diversity, the study relied on deep sequencing normalized with unique cDNA molecular identifiers. The donors were split into four age groups: young (average around 15 years), middle-aged (39), aged (approximately 60) and long-lived (roughly 86). Donors of different ages were randomly distributed across sequencing lanes to avoid experimental bias. The study analyzed two additional independent replicas of 1 million unique cDNA reads from the same blood draw for two donors, one aged 18 to 30 and one aged 80 or older. The investigation overall reported the following: Compared with the aged group, more naive CD4+ T cells, fewer expanded clones and increased TCR diversity were shown by the long-lived group, suggesting age selection. Total diversity estimates from one million sequenced T cells were considered lower bounds and underestimates. Observed TCR beta diversity per million T cells fell roughly linearly with age, and a significant reduction was already apparent by age roughly 40. A strong correlation was found between observed TCR beta diversity and the percentage of naive T cells measured by flow cytometry. Because the CMV infection status of the donors was unknown, age-related changes in expanded clonotypes may potentially have been confounded. Bulk unsorted PBMC profiling prevented conclusive comparison of naive and antigen-experienced compartments.

V is cut by 4 bases and J by 0 bases, and the space between the germline ends is 7 bases. Taken from the germline V gene, the CDR1 and CDR2 loops are SQVTM and ANQGSEA. The cysteine opens and the phenylalanine closes a CDR3 of 13 amino acids. The DNA shown is the 39-base CDR3, in frame from base 1. The TCR originated in a man younger than 35 in good health. Recombination joined TRBV29-1 with TRBJ1-3; the D gene cannot be resolved reliably. Specimen: blood. The CDR3 protein: CSVGTSSGNTIYF. In nucleotide form, the sequence is TGCAGCGTTGGGACCTCCTCTGGAAACACCATATATTTT.